These 23 T cell receptor beta chains came from one sample sequenced in a study of spatial heterogeneity in lung cancer (dated by TCRdb to between 2017 and 2020). Library preparation used 5' RACE. The sequencer was a NextSeq 500. TCRdb trimmed public reads at Q25 via fastp, called clones via MiXCR and kept in-frame beta chains. For every CDR3 protein sequence, its rows merge into one entry that carries the most common genes and DNA. The sample table lists some 120,000 distinct CDR3 sequences, 10% to 15% of them with a count of one. About 15% of the sample comes from the top ten. The time point label, as the study defines it: blood at routine non-recurrence follow-up after resection. TCR sequencing used whole RNA extracted from tumor and nontumor lung tissue, or from cryopreserved PBMC samples, without cell sorting. The sample was PBMCs, taken at follow-up. The receptors here all came from a male donor with early-stage non-small cell lung cancer.

This clonotype was picked up a small number of times. V usage is TRBV12-3 or TRBV12-4 and J usage is TRBJ2-7; D not certain. The CDR3 is made up of 13 amino acids. The ends were cut back, 1 base at V and 3 bases at J, with 7 bases in the middle. CDR3: CASSLGAFYEQYF. The DNA for the CDR3 is TGTGCCAGCAGTTTAGGAGCCTTCTACGAGCAGTACTTC.

This clonotype was picked up a small number of times. This chain joins TRBV19 and TRBJ2-5; 10 positions match TRBD1. This CDR3 spans 16 amino acids. Germline V gives CDR1 LNHDA, CDR2 SQIVND (reference sequence). The V and J ends lost 4 bases and 1 base, in that order; junction bases with no gene match: 6. The CDR3 region has the DNA TGTGCCAGTAGTAGGGGACAGGGGACAATCCAAGAGACCCAGTACTTC. As protein: CASSRGQGTIQETQYF.

Many counts were recorded for this clonotype. The genes are TRBV28 and TRBJ2-2, with 9 bases fitting TRBD1. Germline V gives CDR1 MDHEN, CDR2 SYDVKM. The CDR3 extends over 15 amino acids. The junction had 8 bases not matched to a gene; V was cut back by 8 bases and J by 4 bases. The CDR3 DNA reads as TGTGCCAGCCGTACCGGGACAGGGTCCACCGGGGAGCTGTTTTTT. Residues: CASRTGTGSTGELFF.

This clonotype was counted at least ten times. The chain combines TRBV6-5 with TRBJ1-1, with 7 bases fitting TRBD1. The V gene end was trimmed by 7 bases and the J gene end by 2 bases; junction bases not matched to a gene: 13. CDR1 MNHEY and CDR2 SVGAGI come from the germline V gene. The CDR3 has 16 amino acids. CDR3 sequence: CASNKQGIGRNTEAFF. The CDR3 DNA reads as TGTGCCAGCAACAAACAGGGGATAGGAAGAAACACTGAAGCTTTCTTT.

This clonotype was counted once. The chain carries TRBV28 and TRBJ2-3, with D perhaps TRBD1 or TRBD2 (5 bases each). This CDR3 comprises 14 residues. The V gene's germline CDR1 is MDHEN and CDR2 SYDVKM. Trimming took 8 bases from V and 0 from J, leaving 12 bases between them. The chain's CDR3 is CASLSGGSTDTQYF. CDR3 nucleotide sequence: TGTGCCAGCCTAAGTGGGGGTAGCACAGATACGCAGTATTTT. The whole variable domain, filled in from reference TRBV28 and TRBJ2-3, reads DVKVTQSSRYLVKRTGEKVFLECVQDMDHENMFWYRQDPGLGLRLIYFSYDVKMKEKGDIPEGYSVSREKKERFSLILESASTNQTSMYLCASLSGGSTDTQYFGPGTRLTVL.

This clonotype was detected a few times. The rearrangement joins TRBV7-9 to TRBJ1-2; TRBD1 agrees at 8 bases. Trimming took 5 bases from V and 0 from J; bases not matched to a gene: 8. Germline V gives CDR1 SEHNR, CDR2 FQNEAQ (reference sequence). This CDR3 comprises 16 residues. Here the CDR3 reads CASSTQGAFSNYGYTF. DNA of the CDR3: TGTGCCAGCAGCACCCAGGGGGCTTTTTCTAACTATGGCTACACCTTC.

The table lists this clonotype with a few counts. The CDR3 reads CASSQGDQPQHF. CDR3 DNA: TGTGCCAGCAGCCAAGGGGATCAGCCCCAGCATTTT. The chain is built from TRBV3-1 and TRBJ1-5; no firm D call. The germline V and J ends were trimmed by 1 base and 5 bases, with 3 bases remaining between them. The CDR3 extends over 12 amino acids. Germline V gene data show CDR1 as LGHDT and CDR2 as YNNKEL (reference sequence).

V and J are TRBV28 and TRBJ1-4; no reliable D call. The CDR3 is 14 amino acids. The V end was cut by 4 bases, the J end by 2 bases, with 8 bases between. In germline, CDR1 is MDHEN, CDR2 SYDVKM. The CDR3 nucleotides are TGTGCCAGCAGTTATGCGCATACTAATGAAAAACTGTTTTTT. Protein sequence: CASSYAHTNEKLFF.

V usage is TRBV12-3 or TRBV12-4 and J usage is TRBJ1-2, with D maybe TRBD1 (5 bases). V was cut by 3 bases and J by 6 bases, with 11 bases left in between. The CDR3 is made up of 13 amino acids. CDR3 sequence: CASSFQGSNGYTF. The CDR3 DNA reads TGTGCCAGCAGTTTCCAGGGATCGAATGGCTACACCTTC.

This clonotype was counted ten times or more. The rearrangement joins TRBV12-3 or TRBV12-4 to TRBJ2-1; D is unresolved. This CDR3 has 14 amino acids. V lost 6 bases, J lost 9 bases, and 18 bases lay in between. CDR3 residues: CASRIIDAVGEQFF. CDR3 DNA: TGTGCCAGCAGAATCATAGACGCCGTGGGTGAGCAGTTCTTC.

In nucleotides, the CDR3 is TGTGCCGCCGGGACGTTTGACTACGAGCAGTACTTC. Amino acid sequence: CAAGTFDYEQYF. The rearrangement uses TRBV24-1 and TRBJ2-7; possibly TRBD1 or TRBD2 for D (5 bases each). The CDR3 is 12 residues long. Per germline, CDR1 KGHDR and CDR2 SFDVKD. The V end lost 12 bases, the J end lost 3 bases, and 14 bases lay between the germline ends.

V usage is TRBV5-1 and J usage is TRBJ2-5, with 8 bases identical to TRBD1. This CDR3 is built from 16 residues. Germline lookup yields CDR1 SGHRS and CDR2 YFSETQ. The ends lost 0 bases at V and 7 bases at J; junction bases unmatched: 11. This CDR3 is CASSLGGQGALWTQYF. The CDR3 coding sequence is TGCGCCAGCAGCTTGGGAGGACAGGGTGCCCTATGGACCCAGTACTTC.

V usage is TRBV5-4 and J usage is TRBJ2-1, with a tentative D call TRBD2 (6 bases). Trimming removed 6 bases at V and 0 bases at J, with 16 bases between. From germline, CDR1 is SGHNT and CDR2 YYREEE (reference sequence). The CDR3 length is 16 residues. The CDR3 DNA follows: TGTGCCAGCACCACTCGGGACTCCAGCTCCTACAATGAGCAGTTCTTC. Translation gives CASTTRDSSSYNEQFF.

CDR3 loop: CASSQEGLAVFRTQYF. For the CDR3, the DNA is TGTGCCAGCAGCCAGGAAGGACTAGCGGTCTTTCGTACGCAGTATTTT. The rearrangement links TRBV14 to TRBJ2-3; 10 bases agree with TRBD2. V shed 3 bases and J 8 bases; nucleotides not matched to a gene: 11. The CDR3 runs to 16 residues. In germline, CDR1 is SGHDN, CDR2 FVKESK.

The chain recombines TRBV28 with TRBJ2-7, with 9 positions matching TRBD1. CDR1 is MDHEN, CDR2 SYDVKM, per germline. J lost 7 bases, V lost 2 bases, and 6 bases had no gene match. The CDR3 spans 14 residues. CDR3 bases: TGTGCCAGCAGTTTACCCACAGGGGGCCGGGAGCAGTACTTC. Translating it yields CASSLPTGGREQYF.

This clonotype was picked up many times. V is TRBV7-6 and J is TRBJ2-7; 10 nucleotides agree with TRBD1. Germline V gives CDR1 SGHVS, CDR2 FNYEAQ. V trimming: 4 bases; J trimming: 2 bases; junction bases outside the gene matches: 5. This CDR3 spans 15 amino acids. CDR3 nucleotides: TGTGCCAGCAGCTCAGGACAGGGGGGGACCTACGAGCAGTACTTC. Its protein is CASSSGQGGTYEQYF.

This clonotype was observed many times. This chain connects TRBV5-5 to TRBJ2-2; 9 bases match TRBD1. The CDR3 extends over 15 amino acids. Germline V gives CDR1 SGHKS, CDR2 YYEKEE (reference sequence). Trimming took 3 bases from V and 4 from J; bases not matched to a gene: 4. The CDR3 loop reads CASSSGTGFTGELFF. CDR3 nucleotides: TGTGCCAGCAGCTCCGGGACAGGGTTCACCGGGGAGCTGTTTTTT.

The rearrangement joins TRBV10-3 to TRBJ1-4; D is uncertain. The germline CDR1 and CDR2 sequences are ENHRY and SYGVKD. Between the trimmed V and J ends, which lost 3 bases and 0 bases, there was a span of 5 bases. CDR3 length: 14 residues. In DNA form, the CDR3 reads TGTGCCATCAGTGATAGTGCAACTAATGAAAAACTGTTTTTT. This sequence encodes CAISDSATNEKLFF.

This rearrangement joins TRBV20-1 to TRBJ2-3; 9 bases fit TRBD1. This CDR3 is 14 amino acids long. V lost 3 bases, J lost 4 bases, and 5 bases stayed unmatched. Germline loops: CDR1 DFQATT, CDR2 SNEGSKA (reference sequence). CDR3 protein: CSARGQGGADTQYF. The CDR3 nucleotides are TGCAGTGCTAGGGGACAGGGCGGGGCAGATACGCAGTATTTT.

This clonotype has a handful of counts. The CDR3 sequence: CASSLRGAPSQYF. CDR3 nucleotide sequence: TGTGCCAGCAGCTTGAGGGGGGCCCCTTCCCAGTACTTC. The chain uses TRBV7-9 and TRBJ2-7; the D gene could be TRBD1 or TRBD2 (6 bases each). The CDR3 extends over 13 amino acids. Trimming cost V 3 bases and J 10 bases, with 16 bases left between them. Germline V gene lookup returns CDR1 SEHNR and CDR2 FQNEAQ (reference sequence).

J is TRBJ1-1 and V is TRBV7-9, with unresolved D. The CDR3 totals 13 residues. With 5 bases removed from V and 4 bases from J, the gap between germline ends came to 11 bases. Germline assignment: CDR1 SEHNR and CDR2 FQNEAQ (reference sequence). The CDR3 loop is CASSVEGFTEAFF. The CDR3 DNA reads TGTGCCAGCAGCGTGGAAGGGTTCACTGAAGCTTTCTTT.

This clonotype was detected only a few times. The CDR3, as DNA: TGCGCCAGCAGCGTTATCCGTGGGGGTAAAGGCACCGGGGAGCTGTTTTTT. This codes for CASSVIRGGKGTGELFF. The rearrangement uses TRBV5-1 and TRBJ2-2; perhaps D is TRBD1 or TRBD2 (5 bases each). With 4 bases removed from V and 4 bases from J, the gap between germline ends came to 20 bases. From germline, CDR1 is SGHRS and CDR2 YFSETQ. The CDR3 covers 17 residues.

V usage is TRBV5-5 and J usage is TRBJ2-1; D is undetermined. Germline-derived CDR1 and CDR2 are SGHKS and YYEKEE (reference sequence). The CDR3 covers 12 residues. Trimming took 6 bases from V and 7 from J, leaving 11 bases between them. CDR3 bases: TGTGCCAGCACTCTGCTCCGGAATGAGCAGTTCTTC. This encodes CASTLLRNEQFF. The complete variable domain, with remaining parts taken from reference TRBV5-5 and TRBJ2-1, reads DAGVTQSPTHLIKTRGQQVTLRCSPISGHKSVSWYQQVLGQGPQFIFQYYEKEERGRGNFPDRFSARQFPNYSSELNVNALLLGDSALYLCASTLLRNEQFFGPGTRLTVL.